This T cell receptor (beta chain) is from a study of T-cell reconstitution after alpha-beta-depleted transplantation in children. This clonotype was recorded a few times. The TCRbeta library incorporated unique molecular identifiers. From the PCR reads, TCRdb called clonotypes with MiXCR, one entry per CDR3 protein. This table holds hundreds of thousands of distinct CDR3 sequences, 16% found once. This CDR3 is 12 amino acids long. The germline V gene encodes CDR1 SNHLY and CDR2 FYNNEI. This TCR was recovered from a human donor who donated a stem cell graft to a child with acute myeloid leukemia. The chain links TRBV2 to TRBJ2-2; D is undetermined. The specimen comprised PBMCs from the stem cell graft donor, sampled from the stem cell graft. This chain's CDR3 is CASAQLYGELFF. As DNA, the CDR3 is TGTGCTTCGGCCCAGTTATACGGGGAGCTGTTTTTT.